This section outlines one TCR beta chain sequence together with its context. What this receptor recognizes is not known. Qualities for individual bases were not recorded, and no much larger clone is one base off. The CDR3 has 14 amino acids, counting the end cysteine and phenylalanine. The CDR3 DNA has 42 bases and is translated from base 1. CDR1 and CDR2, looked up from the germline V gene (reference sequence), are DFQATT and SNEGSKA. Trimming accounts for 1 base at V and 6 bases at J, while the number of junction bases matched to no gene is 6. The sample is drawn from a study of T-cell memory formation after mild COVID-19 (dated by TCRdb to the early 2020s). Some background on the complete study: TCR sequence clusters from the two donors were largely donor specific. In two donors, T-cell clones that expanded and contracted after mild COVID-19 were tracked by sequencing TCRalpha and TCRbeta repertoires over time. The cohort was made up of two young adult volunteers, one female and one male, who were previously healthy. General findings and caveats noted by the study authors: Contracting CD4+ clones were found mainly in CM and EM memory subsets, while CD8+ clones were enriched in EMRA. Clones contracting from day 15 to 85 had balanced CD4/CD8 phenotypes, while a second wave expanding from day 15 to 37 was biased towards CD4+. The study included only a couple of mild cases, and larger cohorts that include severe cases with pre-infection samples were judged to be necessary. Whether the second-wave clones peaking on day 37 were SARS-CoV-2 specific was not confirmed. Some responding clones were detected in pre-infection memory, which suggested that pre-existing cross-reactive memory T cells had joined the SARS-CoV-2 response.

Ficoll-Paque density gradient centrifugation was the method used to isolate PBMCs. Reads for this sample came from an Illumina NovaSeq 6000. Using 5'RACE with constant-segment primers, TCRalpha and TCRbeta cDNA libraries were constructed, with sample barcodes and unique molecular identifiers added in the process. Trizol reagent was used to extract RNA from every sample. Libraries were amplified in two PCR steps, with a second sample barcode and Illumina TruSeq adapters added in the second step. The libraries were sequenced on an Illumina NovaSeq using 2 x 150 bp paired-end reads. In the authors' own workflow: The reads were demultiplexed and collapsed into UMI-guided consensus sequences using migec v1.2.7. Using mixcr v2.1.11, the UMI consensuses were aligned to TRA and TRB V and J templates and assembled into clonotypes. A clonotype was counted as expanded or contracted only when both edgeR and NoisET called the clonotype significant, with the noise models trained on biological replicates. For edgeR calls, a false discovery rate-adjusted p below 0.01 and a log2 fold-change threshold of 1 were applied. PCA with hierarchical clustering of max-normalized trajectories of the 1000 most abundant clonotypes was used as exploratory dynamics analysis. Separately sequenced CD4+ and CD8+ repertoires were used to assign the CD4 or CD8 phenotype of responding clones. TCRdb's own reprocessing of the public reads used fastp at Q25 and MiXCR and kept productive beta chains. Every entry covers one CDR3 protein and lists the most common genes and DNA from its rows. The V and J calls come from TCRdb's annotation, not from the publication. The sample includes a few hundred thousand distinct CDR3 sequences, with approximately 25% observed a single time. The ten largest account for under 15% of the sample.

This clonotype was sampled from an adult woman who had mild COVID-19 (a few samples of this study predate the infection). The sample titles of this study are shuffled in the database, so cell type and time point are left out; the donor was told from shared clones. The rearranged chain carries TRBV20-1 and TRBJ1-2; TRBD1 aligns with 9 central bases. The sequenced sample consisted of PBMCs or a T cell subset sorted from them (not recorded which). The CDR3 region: CSARGPGTGNGYTF. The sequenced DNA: TGCAGTGCTAGAGGTCCCGGGACAGGGAATGGCTACACCTTC.